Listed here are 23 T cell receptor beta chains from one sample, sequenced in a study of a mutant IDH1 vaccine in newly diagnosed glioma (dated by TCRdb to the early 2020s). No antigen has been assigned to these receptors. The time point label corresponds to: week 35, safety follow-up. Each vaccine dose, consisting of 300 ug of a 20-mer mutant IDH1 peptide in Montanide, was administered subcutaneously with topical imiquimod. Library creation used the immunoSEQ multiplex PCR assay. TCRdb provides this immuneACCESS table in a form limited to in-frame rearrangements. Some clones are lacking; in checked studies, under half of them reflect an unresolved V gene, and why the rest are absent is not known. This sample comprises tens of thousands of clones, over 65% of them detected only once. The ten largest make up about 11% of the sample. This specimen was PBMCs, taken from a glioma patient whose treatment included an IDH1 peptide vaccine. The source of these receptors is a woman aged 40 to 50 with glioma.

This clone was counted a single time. In nucleotides, the CDR3 is TGTGCCAGCAGCTACCTAGGGACCTACGAGCAGTACTTC. Its protein product is CASSYLGTYEQYF. J is TRBJ2-7 and V is TRBV5-4; D not certain. The CDR3 contains 13 residues. The V and J ends lost 3 bases and 2 bases respectively, with 9 bases between them. Germline CDR1 reads SGHNT; CDR2 reads YYREEE (reference sequence).

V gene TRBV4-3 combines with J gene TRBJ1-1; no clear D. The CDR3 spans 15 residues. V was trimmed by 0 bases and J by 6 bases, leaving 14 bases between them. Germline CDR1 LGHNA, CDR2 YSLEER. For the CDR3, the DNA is TGCGCCAGCAGCCAAGATAGGGCGTCCTGGGCTGAAGCTTTCTTT. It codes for CASSQDRASWAEAFF.

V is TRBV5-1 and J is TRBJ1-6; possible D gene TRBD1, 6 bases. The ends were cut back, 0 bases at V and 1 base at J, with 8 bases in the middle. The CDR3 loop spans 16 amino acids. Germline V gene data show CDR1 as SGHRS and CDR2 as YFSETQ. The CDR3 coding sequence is TGCGCCAGCAGCTTGGGACAGGTTTCCTATAATTCACCCCTCCACTTT. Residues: CASSLGQVSYNSPLHF.

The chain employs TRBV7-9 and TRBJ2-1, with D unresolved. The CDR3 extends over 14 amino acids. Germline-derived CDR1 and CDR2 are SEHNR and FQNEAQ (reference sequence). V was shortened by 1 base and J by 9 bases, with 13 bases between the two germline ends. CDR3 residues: CASSLGGQRSEQFF. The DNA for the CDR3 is TGTGCCAGCAGCTTAGGTGGCCAGAGGAGTGAGCAGTTCTTC.

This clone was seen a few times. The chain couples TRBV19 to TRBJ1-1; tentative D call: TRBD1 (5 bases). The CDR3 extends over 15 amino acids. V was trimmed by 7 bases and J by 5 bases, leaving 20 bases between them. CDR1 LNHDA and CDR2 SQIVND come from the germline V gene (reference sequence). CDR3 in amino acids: CASKTGTNFGTEAFF. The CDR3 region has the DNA TGTGCCAGTAAGACGGGGACTAATTTTGGGACTGAAGCTTTCTTT.

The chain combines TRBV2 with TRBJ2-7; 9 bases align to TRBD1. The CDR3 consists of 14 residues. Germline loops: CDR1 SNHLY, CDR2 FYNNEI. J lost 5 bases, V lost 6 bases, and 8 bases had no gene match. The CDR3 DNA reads TGTGCCAGCAGAGGACAGGGGTCAATCCACGAGCAGTACTTC. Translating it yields CASRGQGSIHEQYF.

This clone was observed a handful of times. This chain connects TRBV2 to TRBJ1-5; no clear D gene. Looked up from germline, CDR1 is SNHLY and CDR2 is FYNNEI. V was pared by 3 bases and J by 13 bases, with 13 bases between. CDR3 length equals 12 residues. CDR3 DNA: TGTGCCAGCAGTGAGAGGAGGAACATACAGCATTTT. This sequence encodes CASSERRNIQHF. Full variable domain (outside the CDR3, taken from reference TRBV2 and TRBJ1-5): EPEVTQTPSHQVTQMGQEVILRCVPISNHLYFYWYRQILGQKVEFLVSFYNNEISEKSEIFDDQFSVERPDGSNFTLKIRSTKLEDSAMYFCASSERRNIQHFGDGTRLSIL.

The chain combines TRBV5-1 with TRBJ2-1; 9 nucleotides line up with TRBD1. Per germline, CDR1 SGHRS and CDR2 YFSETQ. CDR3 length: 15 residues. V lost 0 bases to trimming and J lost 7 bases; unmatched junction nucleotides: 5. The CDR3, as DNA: TGCGCCAGCAGCTTGGTGGGGACAGGGACTAATGAGCAGTTCTTC. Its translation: CASSLVGTGTNEQFF.

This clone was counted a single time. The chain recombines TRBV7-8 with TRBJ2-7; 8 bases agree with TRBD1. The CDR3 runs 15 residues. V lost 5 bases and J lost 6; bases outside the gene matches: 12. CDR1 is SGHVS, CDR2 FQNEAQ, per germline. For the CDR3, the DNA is TGTGCCAGCAGCCTAGTAGGACAGGGAATTACCGAGCAGTACTTC. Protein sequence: CASSLVGQGITEQYF.

In nucleotides, the CDR3 is TGTGCCAGTAGTCCATTGGCAGGAGGAATGGGAGAGACCCAGTACTTC. Its protein is CASSPLAGGMGETQYF. This rearrangement joins TRBV19 to TRBJ2-5, with a possible D match to TRBD2 (5 bases). Trimming stripped 5 bases from V and 4 bases from J, with 20 bases between. This CDR3 spans 16 amino acids. Germline CDR1 reads LNHDA; CDR2 reads SQIVND (reference sequence).

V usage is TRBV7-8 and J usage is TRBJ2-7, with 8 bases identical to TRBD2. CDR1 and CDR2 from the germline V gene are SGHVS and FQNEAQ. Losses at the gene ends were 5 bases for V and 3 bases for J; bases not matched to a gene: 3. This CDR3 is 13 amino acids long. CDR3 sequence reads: CASSEGTSYEQYF. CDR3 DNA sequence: TGTGCCAGCAGCGAAGGGACTAGCTACGAGCAGTACTTC.

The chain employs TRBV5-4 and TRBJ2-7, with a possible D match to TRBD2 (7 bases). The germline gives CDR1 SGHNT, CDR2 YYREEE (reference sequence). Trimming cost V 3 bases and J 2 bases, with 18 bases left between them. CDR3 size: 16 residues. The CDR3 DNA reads TGTGCCAGCAGCTCCGGGGGGCGGGGTAGAACCTACGAGCAGTACTTC. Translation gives CASSSGGRGRTYEQYF.

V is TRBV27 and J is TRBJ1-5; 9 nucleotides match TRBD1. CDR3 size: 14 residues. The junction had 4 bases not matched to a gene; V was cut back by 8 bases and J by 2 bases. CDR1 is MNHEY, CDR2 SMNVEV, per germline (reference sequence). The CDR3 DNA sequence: TGTGCCAGCCGACAGGGGGAGGGCAATCAGCCCCAGCATTTT. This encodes CASRQGEGNQPQHF.

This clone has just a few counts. The CDR3 sequence is CASSAGYSNQPQHF. In nucleotides, the CDR3 is TGTGCCAGCAGCGCCGGTTATAGCAATCAGCCCCAGCATTTT. V usage is TRBV9 and J usage is TRBJ1-5, with unresolved D. V was cut by 3 bases and J by 0 bases, with 7 bases left in between. Germline V lookup: CDR1 SGDLS, CDR2 YYNGEE. The CDR3 contains 14 residues.

The CDR3 DNA follows: TGTGCCAGCAGCGAATTCCGGGACAGAGTCACAGATACGCAGTATTTT. Translating gives CASSEFRDRVTDTQYF. The chain uses TRBV7-9 and TRBJ2-3, with 7 nucleotides matching TRBD1. Germline assignment: CDR1 SEHNR and CDR2 FQNEAQ (reference sequence). The length of the CDR3 is 16 residues. Trimming at V came to 5 bases and at J to 2 bases, leaving 10 bases not matched to a gene.

The chain's CDR3 is CASIESGAPTDTQYF. For the CDR3, the DNA is TGTGCCAGCATCGAAAGCGGGGCCCCCACAGATACGCAGTATTTT. The V gene is TRBV7-9, the J gene TRBJ2-3, with 7 bases matching TRBD2. This CDR3 spans 15 amino acids. V was pared by 7 bases and J by 2 bases, with 9 bases of the junction left unmatched. The V gene's germline CDR1 is SEHNR and CDR2 FQNEAQ (reference sequence). Together with reference TRBV7-9 and TRBJ2-3, the CDR3 gives the full variable domain: DTGVSQNPRHKITKRGQNVTFRCDPISEHNRLYWYRQTLGQGPEFLTYFQNEAQLEKSRLLSDRFSAERPKGSFSTLEIQRTEQGDSAMYLCASIESGAPTDTQYFGPGTRLTVL.

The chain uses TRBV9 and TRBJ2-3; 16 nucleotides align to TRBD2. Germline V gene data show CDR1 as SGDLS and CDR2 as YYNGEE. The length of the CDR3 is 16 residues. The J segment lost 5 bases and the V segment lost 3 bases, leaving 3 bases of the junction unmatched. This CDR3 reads CASSAGTSGGGDTQYF. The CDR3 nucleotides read TGTGCCAGCAGCGCCGGGACTAGCGGGGGGGGAGATACGCAGTATTTT.

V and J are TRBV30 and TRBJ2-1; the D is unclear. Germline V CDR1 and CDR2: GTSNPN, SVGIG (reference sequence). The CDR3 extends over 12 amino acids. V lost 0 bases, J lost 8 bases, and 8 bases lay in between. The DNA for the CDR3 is TGTGCCTGGAGTGTAACTCAGGATGAGCAGTTCTTC. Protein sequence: CAWSVTQDEQFF.

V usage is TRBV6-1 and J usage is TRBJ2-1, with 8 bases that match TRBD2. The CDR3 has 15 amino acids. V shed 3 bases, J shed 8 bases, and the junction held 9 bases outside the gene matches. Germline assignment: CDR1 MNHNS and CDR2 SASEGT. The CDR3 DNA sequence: TGTGCCAGCAGTGACTCCGGGACTAGGATCCATGAGCAGTTCTTC. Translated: CASSDSGTRIHEQFF.

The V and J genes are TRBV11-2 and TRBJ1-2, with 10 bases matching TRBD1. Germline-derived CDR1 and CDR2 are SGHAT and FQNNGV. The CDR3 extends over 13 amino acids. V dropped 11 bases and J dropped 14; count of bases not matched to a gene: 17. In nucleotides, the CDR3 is TGTGCCGGACCAGTTCCGGGGACAGGGGTCCCAACCTTC. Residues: CAGPVPGTGVPTF.

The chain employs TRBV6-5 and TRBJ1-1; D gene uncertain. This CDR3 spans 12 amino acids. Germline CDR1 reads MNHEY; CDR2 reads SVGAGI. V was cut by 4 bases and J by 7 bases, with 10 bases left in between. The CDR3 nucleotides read TGTGCCAGCAGTTCGAGCCACTTTGAAGCTTTCTTT. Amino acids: CASSSSHFEAFF.

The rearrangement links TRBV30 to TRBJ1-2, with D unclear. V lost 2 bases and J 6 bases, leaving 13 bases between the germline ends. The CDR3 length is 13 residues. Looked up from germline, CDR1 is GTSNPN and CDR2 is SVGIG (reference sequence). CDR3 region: CAWSSQPGNGYTF. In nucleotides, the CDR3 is TGTGCCTGGAGTTCACAACCGGGTAATGGCTACACCTTC.

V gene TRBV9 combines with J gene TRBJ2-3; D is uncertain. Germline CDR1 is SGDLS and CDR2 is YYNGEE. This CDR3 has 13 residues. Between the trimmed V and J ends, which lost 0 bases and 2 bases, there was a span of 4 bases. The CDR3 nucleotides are TGTGCCAGCAGCGTAGTTCTCACAGATACGCAGTATTTT. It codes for CASSVVLTDTQYF.